One and the same sample provided the 20 T cell receptor beta chains below, sequenced in a study of T cell repertoires in cytomegalovirus infection. These receptors have no identified antigens. TCRdb processed the reads anew with MiXCR; each CDR3 protein has one entry. This sample has some 920,000 distinct CDR3 sequences, with approximately 33% found just once. The specimen comprised cultured CD8+ T cells from PBMCs, sampled from culture after CMV antigen stimulation. Receptor source: a human donor in good health (CMV status not recorded). Some clones in this sample may be carry-over from other donors' samples.

V usage is TRBV6-2 or TRBV6-3 and J usage is TRBJ1-4; D is undetermined. V was pared by 7 bases and J by 4 bases, with 7 bases between. Germline V gives CDR1 MNHEY, CDR2 SVGEGT. The CDR3 loop spans 12 amino acids. CDR3 in amino acids: CASTRNNEKLFF. The CDR3 bases are TGTGCCAGCACCAGAAATAATGAAAAACTGTTTTTT.

Details on this clonotype: Germline is not matched at one junction end, which may reflect a read error. The gene calls are TRBV12-3 or TRBV12-4 and TRBJ1-1, with unresolved D. This CDR3 is 12 amino acids long. The CDR3 here is CANSLAGTEAFF. The DNA for the CDR3 is TGTGCCAACAGTTTAGCAGGCACTGAAGCTTTCTTT.

The chain couples TRBV6-8 to TRBJ2-3, with D perhaps matching TRBD1 (6 bases). CDR1 is MNHGY, CDR2 SAAAGT, per germline. The length of the CDR3 is 18 residues. Trimming removed 10 bases from V and 8 bases from J, with 34 bases in between. CDR3 region: CATLGQSPIRNETFTQYF. The CDR3, as DNA: TGTGCCACCTTAGGACAGTCCCCTATCCGTAACGAGACATTTACGCAGTATTTT.

This clonotype appeared a few times. The rearrangement uses TRBV5-1 and TRBJ2-5; D gene uncertain. The CDR3 totals 15 residues. The ends were cut back, 0 bases at V and 4 bases at J, with 13 bases in the middle. Germline CDR1 is SGHRS and CDR2 is YFSETQ. The CDR3 nucleotides read TGCGCCAGCAGCTTGGATGGCAGCTCGGGAGAGACCCAGTACTTC. This translates into CASSLDGSSGETQYF.

The rearrangement uses TRBV5-6 and TRBJ2-1; maybe TRBD1 (6 bases). This CDR3 is built from 12 residues. V lost 4 bases and J 16 bases, leaving 18 bases between the germline ends. Germline assignment: CDR1 SGHDT and CDR2 YYEEEE. CDR3 nucleotides: TGTGCCAGCAGCCCAGGGGTTCAGCCACCCTTCTTC. Its protein is CASSPGVQPPFF. The full variable domain, in which reference TRBV5-6 and TRBJ2-1 provide the parts outside the CDR3, is DAGVTQSPTHLIKTRGQQVTLRCSPKSGHDTVSWYQQALGQGPQFIFQYYEEEERQRGNFPDRFSGHQFPNYSSELNVNALLLGDSALYLCASSPGVQPPFFGPGTRLTVL.

The chain is built from TRBV11-2 and TRBJ2-1; D might be TRBD1 (5 bases). Germline CDR1 reads SGHAT; CDR2 reads FQNNGV. V shed 3 bases and J shed 0 bases, with 12 bases lying between them. The CDR3 sequence is 16 residues long. CDR3 nucleotide sequence: TGTGCCAGCAGCTTCCCAGGGAAAGGCTCCTACAATGAGCAGTTCTTC. This translates into CASSFPGKGSYNEQFF.

This clonotype was seen only a few times. The chain is built from TRBV6-5 and TRBJ1-1; the match to TRBD1 covers 8 bases. The CDR3 contains 15 residues. V lost 2 bases and J lost 3; bases outside the gene matches: 5. CDR1 is MNHEY, CDR2 SVGAGI, per germline. CDR3 amino acids: CASSYGAGGYTEAFF. CDR3 bases: TGTGCCAGCAGTTACGGGGCAGGGGGCTACACTGAAGCTTTCTTT.

The chain is built from TRBV15 and TRBJ2-1; maybe TRBD2 (6 bases). The CDR3 consists of 17 residues. Germline CDR1 and CDR2: LNHNV and YYDKDF (reference sequence). Trimming cost V 9 bases and J 0 bases, with 21 bases left between them. DNA of the CDR3: TGTGCCACGGGAGGTTATTCGTCCCGGAGCTCCTACAATGAGCAGTTCTTC. Its protein is CATGGYSSRSSYNEQFF.

This clonotype was recorded a few times. The chain employs TRBV7-6 and TRBJ2-7; D may be TRBD2 (7 bases). This CDR3 has 18 residues. Germline values: CDR1 SGHVS, CDR2 FNYEAQ. The V end lost 4 bases, the J end lost 2 bases, and 24 bases lay between the germline ends. The CDR3 loop is CASSSKGGAGFRTYEQYF. CDR3 DNA: TGTGCCAGCAGCTCTAAGGGGGGGGCCGGGTTCCGCACCTACGAGCAGTACTTC.

This clonotype turned up a few times. The chain uses TRBV27 and TRBJ2-3; 9 nucleotides align to TRBD1. Germline CDR1 MNHEY, CDR2 SMNVEV (reference sequence). This CDR3 has 15 amino acids. Trimming at V came to 5 bases and at J to 5 bases, leaving 8 bases not matched to a gene. The CDR3, as DNA: TGTGCCAGCAGTCCCTGGGACAGGGTCGTAGATACGCAGTATTTT. Amino acid sequence: CASSPWDRVVDTQYF.

In this sample, this clonotype turned up a few times. J is TRBJ2-2 and V is TRBV5-1; TRBD1 matches at 10 bases. V trimming: 4 bases; J trimming: 8 bases; junction bases outside the gene matches: 11. The germline gives CDR1 SGHRS, CDR2 YFSETQ. The length of the CDR3 is 16 residues. The CDR3 DNA follows: TGCGCCAGCAGCCCTACAGCGACAGGGGGCGCGGGGGAGCTGTTTTTT. This translates into CASSPTATGGAGELFF.

A remark on this clonotype: This may be a read error, as it is one base from a much larger clone. The chain is built from TRBV2 and TRBJ1-1; D remains ambiguous. Trimming left V 4 bases short and J 3 bases short, with 6 bases between. CDR3 length equals 12 residues. Germline V gene sequence: CDR1 SNHLY, CDR2 FYNNEI. This CDR3 is CASSGRYTEAFF. The CDR3 bases are TGTGCCAGCAGTGGGAGATACACTGAAGCTTTCTTT.

The chain carries TRBV27 and TRBJ2-3, with 8 bases fitting TRBD1. The V gene's germline CDR1 is MNHEY and CDR2 SMNVEV (reference sequence). The J segment lost 7 bases and the V segment lost 6 bases, leaving 9 bases of the junction unmatched. The CDR3 has 14 residues. As DNA, the CDR3 is TGTGCCAGCAGCGGACAGGGAAGACTCTATACGCAGTATTTT. Residues: CASSGQGRLYTQYF.

The chain is built from TRBV4-1 and TRBJ2-7; D possibly matches TRBD1 or TRBD2 (5 bases each). V was pared by 1 base and J by 10 bases, with 14 bases between. This CDR3 comprises 13 residues. The germline CDR1 and CDR2 sequences are MGHRA and YSYEKL. CDR3 protein: CASSQGGTDGQYF. CDR3 coding DNA: TGCGCCAGCAGCCAAGGTGGGACGGACGGTCAGTACTTC.

The CDR3 protein is CASSEALAGRNTEAFF. The CDR3, as DNA: TGTGCCAGCAGTGAAGCGCTTGCAGGGAGGAACACTGAAGCTTTCTTT. The rearrangement uses TRBV6-1 and TRBJ1-1, with D possibly TRBD1 on 5 matching bases. Germline V lookup: CDR1 MNHNS, CDR2 SASEGT. Between the trimmed V and J ends, which lost 0 bases and 1 base, there was a span of 12 bases. The CDR3 extends over 16 amino acids.

This chain joins TRBV11-2 and TRBJ2-2, with 7 bases aligning to TRBD1. Trimming at V came to 7 bases and at J to 0 bases, leaving 8 bases not matched to a gene. The germline V gene encodes CDR1 SGHAT and CDR2 FQNNGV. The CDR3 sequence is 16 residues long. The CDR3 DNA reads TGTGCCAGCACCCCCTTCGGACAGGCGAACACCGGGGAGCTGTTTTTT. Encoded protein: CASTPFGQANTGELFF.

The chain couples TRBV4-3 to TRBJ1-1; unclear D gene. The germline V gene has CDR1 LGHNA and CDR2 YSLEER. The CDR3 is made up of 15 amino acids. V gave up 2 bases and J gave up 1 base, with 11 bases separating them. The CDR3 is CASSQSKDGNTEAFF. CDR3 nucleotides: TGCGCCAGCAGCCAATCTAAGGACGGGAACACTGAAGCTTTCTTT.

The genes are TRBV6-5 and TRBJ2-6; D call uncertain. Trimming cost V 2 bases and J 4 bases, with 12 bases left between them. This CDR3 is built from 16 residues. Per the germline V gene, CDR1 is MNHEY and CDR2 is SVGAGI. The CDR3 reads CASSYTVPTGANVLTF. The CDR3 DNA is TGTGCCAGCAGTTACACCGTCCCTACAGGGGCCAACGTCCTGACTTTC.

V gene TRBV28 combines with J gene TRBJ1-2; TRBD1 is a possible D gene (6 bases). CDR3 length: 14 amino acids. V was trimmed by 6 bases and J by 1 base, leaving 12 bases between them. Germline V gene data show CDR1 as MDHEN and CDR2 as SYDVKM. CDR3 in amino acids: CASRGADSNYGYTF. CDR3 in DNA: TGTGCCAGCAGAGGGGCGGACAGTAACTATGGCTACACCTTC.

This clonotype was seen a single time. The chain recombines TRBV20-1 with TRBJ2-2; D call uncertain. This CDR3 is built from 13 residues. Germline V gene sequence: CDR1 DFQATT, CDR2 SNEGSKA (reference sequence). Between the trimmed V and J ends, which lost 4 bases and 3 bases, there was a span of 9 bases. The CDR3 spells CSANKGDTGELFF. CDR3 nucleotide sequence: TGCAGTGCTAATAAGGGTGACACCGGGGAGCTGTTTTTT.